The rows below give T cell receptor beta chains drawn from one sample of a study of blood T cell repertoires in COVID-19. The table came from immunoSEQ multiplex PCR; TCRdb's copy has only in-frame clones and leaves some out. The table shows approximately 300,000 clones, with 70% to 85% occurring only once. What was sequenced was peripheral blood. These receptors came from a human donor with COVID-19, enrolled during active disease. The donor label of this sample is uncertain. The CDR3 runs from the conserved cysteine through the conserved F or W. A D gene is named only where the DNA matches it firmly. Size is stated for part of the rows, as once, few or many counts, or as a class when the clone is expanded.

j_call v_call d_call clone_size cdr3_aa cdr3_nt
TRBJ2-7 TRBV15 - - CATSRGLSTVSYEQYF TGTGCCACCAGCAGGGGCTTGTCAACAGTGTCCTACGAGCAGTACTTC
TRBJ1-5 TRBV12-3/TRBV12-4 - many CASSLQGRQPQHF TGTGCCAGCAGTTTACAGGGTCGCCAGCCCCAGCATTTT
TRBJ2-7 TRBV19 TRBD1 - CASRTLGTDEQYF TGTGCCAGCAGGACCCTAGGGACAGACGAGCAGTACTTC
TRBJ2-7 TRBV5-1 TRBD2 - CASRLGGGSGRKAPLYEQYF TGCGCCAGCAGATTAGGGGGGGGTAGCGGGAGGAAAGCCCCCTTATACGAGCAGTACTTC
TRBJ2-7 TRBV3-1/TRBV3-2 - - CASSHNRVDDHEQYF TGTGCCAGCAGCCATAACAGGGTAGATGATCACGAGCAGTACTTC
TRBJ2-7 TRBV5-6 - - CASSLGHAGEQYF TGTGCCAGCAGCTTGGGCCACGCGGGGGAGCAGTACTTC
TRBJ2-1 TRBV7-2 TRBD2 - CASSLGLAGVPNEQFF TGTGCCAGCAGCTTAGGACTAGCGGGAGTCCCCAATGAGCAGTTCTTC
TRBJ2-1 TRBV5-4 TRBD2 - CASSYRTSGPYNEQFF TGTGCCAGCAGCTATCGGACTAGCGGACCTTACAATGAGCAGTTCTTC
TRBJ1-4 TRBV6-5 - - CASRPQGSREKLFF TGTGCCAGCAGACCACAGGGATCGCGCGAAAAACTGTTTTTT
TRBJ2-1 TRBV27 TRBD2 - CASSSALAGGPDEQFF TGTGCCAGCAGCTCCGCGCTAGCGGGAGGGCCCGATGAGCAGTTCTTC
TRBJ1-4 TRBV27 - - CASSFQVNEKLFF TGTGCCAGCAGTTTCCAGGTTAATGAAAAACTGTTTTTT
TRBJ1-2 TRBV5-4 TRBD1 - CASSLPGQGHNYGYTF TGTGCCAGCAGCCTACCAGGACAGGGACATAACTATGGCTACACCTTC
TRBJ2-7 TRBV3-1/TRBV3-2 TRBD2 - CASSHRGRAYEQYF TGTGCCAGCAGCCATCGCGGGAGGGCCTACGAGCAGTACTTC
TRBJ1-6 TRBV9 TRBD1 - CASSVEGQGASPLHF TGTGCCAGCAGCGTAGAAGGACAGGGGGCATCACCCCTCCACTTT
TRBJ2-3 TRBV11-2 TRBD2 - CASSVLADPFTDTQYF TGTGCCAGCAGCGTACTAGCGGACCCTTTCACAGATACGCAGTATTTT
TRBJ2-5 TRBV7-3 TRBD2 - CASSLPWGGWREETQYF TGTGCCAGCAGCCTCCCGTGGGGGGGTTGGCGGGAAGAGACCCAGTACTTC
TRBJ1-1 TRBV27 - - CASSSLYRGRNTEAFF TGTGCCAGCAGTTCCCTCTACCGGGGAAGAAACACTGAAGCTTTCTTT
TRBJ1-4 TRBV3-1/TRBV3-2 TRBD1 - CASSTRDSTNEKLFF TGTGCCAGCAGCACGCGGGACAGTACTAATGAAAAACTGTTTTTT
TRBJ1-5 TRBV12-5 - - CASGLGTHQPQHF TGTGCTAGTGGTTTGGGGACTCATCAGCCCCAGCATTTT
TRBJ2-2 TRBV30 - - CAWSVGHDTGELFF TGTGCCTGGAGTGTGGGACACGACACCGGGGAGCTGTTTTTT
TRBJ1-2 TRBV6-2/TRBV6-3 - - CASSSLGRPEGNGYTF TGTGCCAGCAGTTCCCTAGGGCGCCCGGAGGGAAATGGCTACACCTTC
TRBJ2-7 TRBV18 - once CASSPYSSYEQYF TGTGCCAGCTCACCCTACAGCTCCTACGAGCAGTACTTC
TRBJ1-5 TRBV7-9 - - CASSLGSEDQPQHF TGTGCCAGCAGCTTAGGGAGTGAGGATCAGCCCCAGCATTTT
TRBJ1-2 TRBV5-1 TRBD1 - CASSVDREGYGYTF TGCGCCAGCAGCGTGGACAGGGAAGGTTATGGCTACACCTTC
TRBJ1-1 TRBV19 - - CASRTTVDTEAFF TGTGCCAGTAGGACGACAGTTGACACTGAAGCTTTCTTT
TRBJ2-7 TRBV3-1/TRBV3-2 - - CASSQAGEQYF TGTGCCAGCAGCCAAGCGGGTGAGCAGTACTTC
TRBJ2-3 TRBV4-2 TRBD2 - CASSQDQRSGDLLSTDTQYF TGTGCCAGCAGCCAAGATCAGCGGAGCGGGGACCTCCTTAGCACAGATACGCAGTATTTT
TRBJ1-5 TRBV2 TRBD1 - CASSAQGAEQPQHF TGTGCCAGCAGTGCACAGGGGGCAGAGCAGCCCCAGCATTTT
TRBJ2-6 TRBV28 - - CASSFGGHSGANVLTF TGTGCCAGCAGTTTCGGGGGGCACTCTGGGGCCAACGTCCTGACTTTC
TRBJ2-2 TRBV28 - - CASSYPSDSNTGELFF TGTGCCAGCAGTTACCCCTCGGACAGTAACACCGGGGAGCTGTTTTTT
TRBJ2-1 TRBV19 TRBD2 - CASSYGTSGYNEQFF TGTGCCAGTAGTTACGGGACTAGCGGCTACAATGAGCAGTTCTTC
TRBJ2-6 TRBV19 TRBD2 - CASSTLAGGSGANVLTF TGTGCCAGTAGTACCCTGGCGGGGGGCTCTGGGGCCAACGTCCTGACTTTC
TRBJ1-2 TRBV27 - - CASSLRGAGGGYTF TGTGCCAGCAGTTTACGCGGGGCCGGGGGGGGCTACACCTTC
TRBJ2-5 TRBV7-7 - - CASSPRSSGETQYF TGTGCTAGCAGCCCGAGGTCAAGTGGCGAGACCCAGTACTTC
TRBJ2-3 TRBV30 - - CAWSDRARGTGTDTQYF TGTGCCTGGAGTGACCGGGCTAGGGGAACGGGCACAGATACGCAGTATTTT
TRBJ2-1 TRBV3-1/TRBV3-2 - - CASSQDRYNEQFF TGTGCCAGCAGCCAAGACAGGTACAATGAGCAGTTCTTC
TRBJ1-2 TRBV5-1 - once CASSPPLQGVGYTF TGCGCCAGCAGCCCACCGCTCCAGGGTGTCGGCTACACCTTC
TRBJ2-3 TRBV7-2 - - CASSRVHTDTQYF TGTGCCAGCAGCCGGGTACACACAGATACGCAGTATTTT
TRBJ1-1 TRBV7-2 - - CASSPNTTPNTEAFF TGTGCCAGCAGTCCAAACACGACACCGAACACTGAAGCTTTCTTT
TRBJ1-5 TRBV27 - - CASSFSADRLDFYSNQPQHF TGTGCCAGCAGTTTCTCGGCCGACAGGCTAGACTTTTATAGCAATCAGCCCCAGCATTTT
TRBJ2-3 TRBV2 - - CASSEVGLDVADTQYF TGTGCCAGCAGTGAAGTTGGTCTAGACGTCGCAGATACGCAGTATTTT
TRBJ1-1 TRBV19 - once CASSMAGGRRTEAFF TGTGCCAGTAGTATGGCCGGGGGGCGACGGACTGAAGCTTTCTTT
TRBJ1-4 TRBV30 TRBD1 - CAWSVTFQGVNEKLFF TGTGCCTGGAGTGTTACTTTTCAGGGGGTAAATGAAAAACTGTTTTTT
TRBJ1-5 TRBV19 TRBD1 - CASIPDRGVGQPQHF TGTGCCAGTATCCCGGACAGGGGGGTCGGACAGCCCCAGCATTTT
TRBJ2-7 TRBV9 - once CASSEGGRGEQYF TGTGCCAGCAGCGAGGGGGGACGGGGGGAACAGTACTTC
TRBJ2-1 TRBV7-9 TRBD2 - CASSPDQAGEYNEQFF TGTGCCAGCAGCCCCGATCAGGCGGGAGAGTACAATGAGCAGTTCTTC
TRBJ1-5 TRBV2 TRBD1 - CASSAGQGYQPQHF TGTGCCAGCAGCGCCGGACAGGGGTATCAGCCCCAGCATTTT
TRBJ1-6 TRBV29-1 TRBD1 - CSVLRDRGSPLHF TGCAGCGTTCTCCGGGACAGGGGGTCACCCCTCCACTTT
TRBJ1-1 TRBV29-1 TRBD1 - CSGGQGEEAFF TGCAGCGGTGGACAGGGCGAGGAAGCTTTCTTT
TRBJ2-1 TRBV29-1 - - CSLGDPYNEQFF TGCAGCCTCGGGGATCCCTACAATGAGCAGTTCTTC
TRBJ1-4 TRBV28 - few CASSFYTGENPLFF TGTGCCAGCAGTTTCTACACAGGAGAGAACCCTTTGTTTTTT
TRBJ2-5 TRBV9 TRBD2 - CASSVGGRRETQYF TGTGCCAGCAGCGTAGGCGGGAGACGGGAGACCCAGTACTTC
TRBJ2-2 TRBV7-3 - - CASSFIPILFSRSSDTGELFF TGTGCCAGCAGCTTCATCCCGATCTTATTCTCCAGGAGTAGCGATACCGGGGAGCTGTTTTTT
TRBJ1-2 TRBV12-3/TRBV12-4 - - CASSFRNYGYTF TGTGCCAGCAGTTTTCGGAACTATGGCTACACCTTC